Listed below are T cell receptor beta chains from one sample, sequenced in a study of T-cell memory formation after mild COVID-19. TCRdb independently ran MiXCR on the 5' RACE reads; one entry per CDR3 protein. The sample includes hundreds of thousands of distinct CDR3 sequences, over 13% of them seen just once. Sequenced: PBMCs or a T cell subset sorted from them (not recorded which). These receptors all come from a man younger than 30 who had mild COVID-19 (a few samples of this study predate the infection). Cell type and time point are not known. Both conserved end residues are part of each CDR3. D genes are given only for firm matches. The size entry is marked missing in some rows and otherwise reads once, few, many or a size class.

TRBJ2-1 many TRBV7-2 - TGTGCCAGCAGCTTAGCCCCCCTCCTGCAGGGTTTCGATGAGCAGTTCTTC CASSLAPLLQGFDEQFF
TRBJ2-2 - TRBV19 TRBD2 TGTGCCAGTCAGCGGGGGGACGCGAACACCGGGGAGCTGTTTTTT CASQRGDANTGELFF
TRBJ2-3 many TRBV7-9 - TGTGCCAGCAGCTCCTACGAGGAGGGGTCAGATACGCAGTATTTT CASSSYEEGSDTQYF
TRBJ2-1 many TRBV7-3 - TGTGCCAGCAGCTCGGACTCAAGCTCCTACAATGAGCAGTTCTTC CASSSDSSSYNEQFF
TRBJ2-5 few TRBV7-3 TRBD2 TGTGCCAGCAGTAGTACGGGGGGAGAAGGGGAGACCCAGTACTTC CASSSTGGEGETQYF
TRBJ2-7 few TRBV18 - TGTGCCAGCTCGCGGGACAGTGAGCAGTACTTC CASSRDSEQYF
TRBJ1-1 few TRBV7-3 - TGTGCCAGCAGCTTAAGCCCTGGACACATAGAAGCTTTCTTT CASSLSPGHIEAFF
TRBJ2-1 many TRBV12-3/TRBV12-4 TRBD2 TGTGCCAGCAGGTCTAGCGGGGGGGCCAACGAGCAGTTCTTC CASRSSGGANEQFF
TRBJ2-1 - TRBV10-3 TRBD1 TGTGCCATCGGTGCCCGGGACAGCTACAATGAGCAGTTCTTC CAIGARDSYNEQFF
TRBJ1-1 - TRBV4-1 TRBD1 TGCGCCAGCAGCCAAGGAAACAGGGGCGCGGGTACTGAAGCTTTCTTT CASSQGNRGAGTEAFF
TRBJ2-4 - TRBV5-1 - TGCGCCAGCAGCCCCGGGCAGGGCATTCAGTACTTC CASSPGQGIQYF
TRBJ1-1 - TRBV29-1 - TGCAGCGCTACGCGACAGGCAAGGAGCACTGAAGCTTTCTTT CSATRQARSTEAFF
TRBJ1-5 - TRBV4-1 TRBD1 TGCGCCAGCAGCCAGAGGACAGGCCAGCCCCAGCATTTT CASSQRTGQPQHF
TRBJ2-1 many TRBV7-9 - TGTGCCAGCAGCCCCATCGGGGTCCTCCGGCCCAATGAGCAGTTCTTC CASSPIGVLRPNEQFF
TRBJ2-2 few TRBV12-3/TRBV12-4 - TGTGCCAGCACCGGGCCCGGGACCGGGGAGCTGTTTTTT CASTGPGTGELFF
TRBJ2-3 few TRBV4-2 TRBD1 TGTGCCAGCGGGCGGACAGGGGGCTATGTAGATACGCAGTATTTT CASGRTGGYVDTQYF
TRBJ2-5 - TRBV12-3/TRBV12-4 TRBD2 TGTGCCAGCAGTTTGCGGGGGGAGCGGCAAGAGACCCAGTACTTC CASSLRGERQETQYF
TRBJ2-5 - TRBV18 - TGTGCCAGCTCACCGGACTCAGGGCGCGAGACCCAGTACTTC CASSPDSGRETQYF
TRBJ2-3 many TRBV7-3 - TGTGCCAGCAGCTCCTTCTCGGGGGCCACAGATACGCAGTATTTT CASSSFSGATDTQYF
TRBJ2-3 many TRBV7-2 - TGTGCCAGCAGCTTTGAAACTAGCGATACGCAGTATTTT CASSFETSDTQYF
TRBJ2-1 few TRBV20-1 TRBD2 TGCAGTGCTAGGCAGCGGGGGGATGATGAGCAGTTCTTC CSARQRGDDEQFF
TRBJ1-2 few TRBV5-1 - TGCGCCAGCAGCTGGGACCTCTATGGCTACACCTTC CASSWDLYGYTF
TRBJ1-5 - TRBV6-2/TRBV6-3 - TGTGCCAGCAGTCCGGCCGGGGACTGGGATTGGCATTTT CASSPAGDWDWHF
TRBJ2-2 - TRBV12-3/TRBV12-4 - TGTGCCAGCACCCTTCGGGCCGTGGACACCGGGGAGCTGTTTTTT CASTLRAVDTGELFF
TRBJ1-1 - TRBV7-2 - TGTGCCAGCAGCGCAGGGGTCCGCACTGAAGCTTTCTTT CASSAGVRTEAFF
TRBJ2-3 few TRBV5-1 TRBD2 TGCGCCAGCAGGAGTGGGGGGGAGGATACGCAGTATTTT CASRSGGEDTQYF
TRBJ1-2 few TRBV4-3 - TGCGCCAGCAGCCAAGATACAGGGACGCGCGGCTACACCTTC CASSQDTGTRGYTF
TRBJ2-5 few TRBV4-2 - TGTGCCAGCAGCCAAGATGGGCACTTACAAGAGACCCAGTACTTC CASSQDGHLQETQYF
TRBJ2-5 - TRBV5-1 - TGCGCCAGCAGCTTTAACGGGGAGACCCAGTACTTC CASSFNGETQYF
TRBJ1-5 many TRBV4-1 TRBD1 TGCGCCAGCAGCCAAGCCAGGGGGCTTCAGCCCCAGCATTTT CASSQARGLQPQHF
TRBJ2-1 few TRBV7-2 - TGTGCCAGCTCAGCCCCGTACAATGAGCAGTTCTTC CASSAPYNEQFF
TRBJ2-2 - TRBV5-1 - TGCGCCAGCAGCTTGGATACTGGTAGGACCGGGGAGCTGTTTTTT CASSLDTGRTGELFF
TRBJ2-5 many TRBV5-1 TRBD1 TGCGCCAGCAGCCTACAGGGGGGAGAGACCCAGTACTTC CASSLQGGETQYF
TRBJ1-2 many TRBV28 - TGTGCCAGCAGTTTGTACGGTCCTGGCGGCTACACCTTC CASSLYGPGGYTF
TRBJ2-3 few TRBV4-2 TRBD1 TGTGCCAGCAGCCAGTCCGGGACAGGGTACCCAGATACGCAGTATTTT CASSQSGTGYPDTQYF
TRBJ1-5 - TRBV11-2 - TGTGCCAGCAGCTTTAAAGGTCTGAAGGATCAGCCCCAGCATTTT CASSFKGLKDQPQHF
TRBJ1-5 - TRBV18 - TGTGCCAGCTCCCCCGCGACAGAAGGTCAGCCCCAGCATTTT CASSPATEGQPQHF
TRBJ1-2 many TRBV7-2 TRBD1 TGTGCCAGCACCAACACCCTACAGGGGAACTATGGCTACACCTTC CASTNTLQGNYGYTF
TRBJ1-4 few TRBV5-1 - TGCGCCAGCAGCTTGCCGGAAAGGGGGTATGACCGGGAAAAACTGTTTTTT CASSLPERGYDREKLFF
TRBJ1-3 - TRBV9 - TGTGCCAGCACCGTGGGGATGAACACCATATATTTT CASTVGMNTIYF
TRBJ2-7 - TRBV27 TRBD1 TGTGCCAGCAGTTTATGGGGGACAGGGGCCTACGAGCAGTACTTC CASSLWGTGAYEQYF
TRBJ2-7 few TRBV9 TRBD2 TGTGCCAGCAGCCTAGATCGGGGGGCCTACGAGCAGTACTTC CASSLDRGAYEQYF
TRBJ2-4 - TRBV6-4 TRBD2 TGTGCCAGCAGAGGAGGCGGGGGAAAAAACATTCAGTACTTC CASRGGGGKNIQYF
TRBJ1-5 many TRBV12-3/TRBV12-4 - TGTGCCAGCAGTTTGGGGATCAATCAGCCCCAGCATTTT CASSLGINQPQHF
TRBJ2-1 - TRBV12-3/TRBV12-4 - TGTGCCAGCAGTAGGACGTTTGGTGAGCAGTTCTTC CASSRTFGEQFF
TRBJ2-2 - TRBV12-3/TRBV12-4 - TGTGCCAGCACCCTTCGAGAGGCCGGGGAGCTGTTTTTT CASTLREAGELFF
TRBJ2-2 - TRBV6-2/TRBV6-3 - TGTGCCAGCAGGACTGACAGTAACGGGGAGCTGTTTTTT CASRTDSNGELFF
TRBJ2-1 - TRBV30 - TGTGCCTGGAGCCGCTCGAACCGTTCCTACAATGAGCAGTTCTTC CAWSRSNRSYNEQFF
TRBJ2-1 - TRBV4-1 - TGCGCCAGCAGCCAGCCGTTAGGGCCGGAGCAGTTCTTC CASSQPLGPEQFF
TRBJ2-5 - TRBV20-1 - TGCAGTGCTTCTCTAATCTTGGGGAAAGAGACCCAGTACTTC CSASLILGKETQYF
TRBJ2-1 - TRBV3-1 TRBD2 TGTGCCAGCATGCTAGCGGGAGGGAATGAGCAGTTCTTC CASMLAGGNEQFF
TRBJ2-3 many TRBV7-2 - TGTGCCAGCAGCCCGGGGGCCGGGAAAGATACGCAGTATTTT CASSPGAGKDTQYF
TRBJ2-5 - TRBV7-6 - TGTGCCAGCAGCTTATACGGTAGCGTGTTTTCGGTGGGGCACCAAGAGACCCAGTACTTC CASSLYGSVFSVGHQETQYF
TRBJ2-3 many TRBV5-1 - TGCGCCAGCAGACTTGGCGGAGGGGGGTTTGGGACAGATACGCAGTATTTT CASRLGGGGFGTDTQYF
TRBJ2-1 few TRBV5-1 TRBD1 TGCGCCAGCAGCTTGGGGACAGGGAGCTCCTACAATGAGCAGTTCTTC CASSLGTGSSYNEQFF